This TCR beta chain came from a study of blood T cell repertoires in COVID-19. As for the study in general: Samples of COVID-19 (acute and convalescent) were obtained from the United States, Italy and Spain. From T cells, B-cell-depleted T cells, or PBMCs came the material, which was cDNA or gDNA.

Clones were sequenced by immunoSEQ multiplex PCR, and TCRdb holds only the in-frame ones, with some missing. This sample has approximately 230,000 clones, with about 86% found just once. There are 16 residues in the CDR3. With 5 bases removed from V and 1 base from J, the gap between germline ends came to 17 bases. Germline V gives CDR1 SGHTA, CDR2 FQGNSA. Sequencing was performed on peripheral blood. This TCR came from a man older than 75 with acute or convalescent COVID-19. The chain is built from TRBV7-2 and TRBJ1-1; D is unresolved. CDR3 residues: CASSLHPPGGNTEAFF. The CDR3 nucleotides are TGTGCCAGCAGCCTCCACCCACCAGGAGGGAACACTGAAGCTTTCTTT.